This paragraph reports one T cell receptor beta chain. Germline-derived CDR1 and CDR2 are KGHSH and LQKENI. V trimming: 3 bases; J trimming: 1 base; junction bases outside the gene matches: 1. The CDR3 has 14 residues. The sample belongs to a study of blood T cell repertoires in COVID-19. Authors' data handling: Amplifying reference gene primers gave estimates of nucleated cell counts. TCRdb's table, derived via immunoSEQ multiplex PCR, lists solely in-frame clones and lacks some. That table is the source of V, J and clone size, and D and trimming were worked out from the DNA. The sample shows around 180,000 clones, around 89% of them seen only once.

The sample taken for sequencing was peripheral blood. The clonotype was recovered from a man aged 60-69 years with acute or convalescent COVID-19. The chain couples TRBV18 to TRBJ2-3, with TRBD2 matching over 7 bases. CDR3 DNA: TGTGCCAGCTCACCCCGGGGGGGCACAGATACGCAGTATTTT. Protein product: CASSPRGGTDTQYF.